This section outlines one T cell receptor beta chain sequence together with its context. The sample belongs to a study of metastatic and nonmetastatic thyroid tumors. As for the study in general: Where malignant and benign thyroid patients were concerned, repertoires were compared across blood and tumor or nodule tissue.

TCRdb re-called the PCR reads through MiXCR. The sample includes over 20,000 clones, 25% to 30% of them seen just once. Thyroid surgery was preceded by no treatment in any patient. Sequencing used blood. This clonotype originated in a female donor with papillary thyroid cancer or a benign thyroid nodule (not recorded which). Some clones in this sample may be carry-over from other donors' samples.

The CDR3 reads CASRVTDNEQFF. The CDR3 region has the DNA TGTGCCAGCAGAGTGACAGACAATGAGCAGTTCTTC. The chain uses TRBV2 and TRBJ2-1, with a weak D call TRBD1 (5 bases). Germline V gene data show CDR1 as SNHLY and CDR2 as FYNNEI. The CDR3 loop spans 12 amino acids. V lost 6 bases and J 5 bases, leaving 8 bases between the germline ends. Full variable domain (outside the CDR3, taken from reference TRBV2 and TRBJ2-1): EPEVTQTPSHQVTQMGQEVILRCVPISNHLYFYWYRQILGQKVEFLVSFYNNEISEKSEIFDDQFSVERPDGSNFTLKIRSTKLEDSAMYFCASRVTDNEQFFGPGTRLTVL.